The text below deals with one T cell receptor (beta chain). Its antigen is undetermined. Germline V CDR1 and CDR2: SGHAT, FQNNGV. V lost 1 base to trimming and J lost 2 bases, with 6 bases between them. This CDR3 region has 14 residues. These data come from a study of cytomegalovirus exposure and HLA in healthy donors. Overall study results and limits: Upon later analysis, HLA-associated TCR beta chains proved more clonally expanded than other, equally common chains. TCR beta chain V- and J-gene trimming was linked, in a later analysis, to a missense variant in DCLRE1C.

Amplification used 60 Vbeta primers and 13 Jbeta primers. TCRdb's copy holds only in-frame clones and misses some; the assay was immunoSEQ multiplex PCR. The profile shows around 100,000 clones, 79% of them singletons. The source is a woman aged 40 to 50 in good health and CMV-seronegative. Material: PBMCs. The chain uses TRBV11-2 and TRBJ2-1, with D unclear. Here the CDR3 DNA reads TGTGCCAGCAGCTTAGGCGGAACCTACAATGAGCAGTTCTTC. This encodes CASSLGGTYNEQFF.